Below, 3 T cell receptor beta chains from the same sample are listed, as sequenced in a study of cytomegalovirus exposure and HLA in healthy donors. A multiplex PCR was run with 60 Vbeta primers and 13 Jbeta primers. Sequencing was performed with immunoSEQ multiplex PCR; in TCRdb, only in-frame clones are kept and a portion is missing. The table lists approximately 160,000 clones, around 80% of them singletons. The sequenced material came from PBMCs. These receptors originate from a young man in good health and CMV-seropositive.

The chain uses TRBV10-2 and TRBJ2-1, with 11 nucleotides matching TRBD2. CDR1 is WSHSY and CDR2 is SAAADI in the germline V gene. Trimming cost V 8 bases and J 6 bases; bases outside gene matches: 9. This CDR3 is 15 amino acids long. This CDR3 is CASSKTSGVVNEQFF. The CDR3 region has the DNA TGCGCCAGCTCCAAGACTAGCGGGGTAGTCAATGAGCAGTTCTTC.

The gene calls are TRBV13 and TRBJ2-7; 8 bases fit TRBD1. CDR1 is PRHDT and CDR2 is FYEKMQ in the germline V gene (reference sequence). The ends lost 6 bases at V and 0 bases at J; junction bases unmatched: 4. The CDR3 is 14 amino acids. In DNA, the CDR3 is TGTGCCAGCAGGCGGACAGGGAACTCCTACGAGCAGTACTTC. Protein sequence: CASRRTGNSYEQYF.

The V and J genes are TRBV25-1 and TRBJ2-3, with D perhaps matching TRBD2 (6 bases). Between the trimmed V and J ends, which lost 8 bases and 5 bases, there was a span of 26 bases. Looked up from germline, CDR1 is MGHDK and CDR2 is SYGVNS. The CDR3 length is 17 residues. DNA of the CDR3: TGTGCCAGCTCCCAAACCCTTATCAGCCCCGGGGGAGATACGCAGTATTTT. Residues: CASSQTLISPGGDTQYF.